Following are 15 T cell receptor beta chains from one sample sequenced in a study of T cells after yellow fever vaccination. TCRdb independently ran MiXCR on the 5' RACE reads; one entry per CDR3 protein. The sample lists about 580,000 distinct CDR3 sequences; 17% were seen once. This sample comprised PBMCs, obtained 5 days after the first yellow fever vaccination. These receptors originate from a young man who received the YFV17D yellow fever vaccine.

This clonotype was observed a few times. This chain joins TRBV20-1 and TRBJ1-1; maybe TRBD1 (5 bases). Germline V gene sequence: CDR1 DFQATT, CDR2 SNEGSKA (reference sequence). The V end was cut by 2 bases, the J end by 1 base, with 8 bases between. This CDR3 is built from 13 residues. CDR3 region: CSARRQGNTEAFF. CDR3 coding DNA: TGCAGTGCTAGACGTCAGGGGAACACTGAAGCTTTCTTT.

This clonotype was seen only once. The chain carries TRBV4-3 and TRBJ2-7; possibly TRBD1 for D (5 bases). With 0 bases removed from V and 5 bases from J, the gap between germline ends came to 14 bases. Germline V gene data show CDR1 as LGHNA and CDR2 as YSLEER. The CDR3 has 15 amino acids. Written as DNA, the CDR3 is TGCGCCAGCAGCCAAGATCCAGGGCCCCCCAACGAGCAGTACTTC. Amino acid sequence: CASSQDPGPPNEQYF.

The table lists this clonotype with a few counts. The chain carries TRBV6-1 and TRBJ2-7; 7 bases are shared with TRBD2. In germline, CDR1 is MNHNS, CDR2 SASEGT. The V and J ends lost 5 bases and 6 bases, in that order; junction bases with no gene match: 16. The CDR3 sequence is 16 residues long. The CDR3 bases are TGTGCCAGCAGTACCCTACCGGGCCCAGCGGGGACCGAGCAGTACGTC. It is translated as CASSTLPGPAGTEQYV.

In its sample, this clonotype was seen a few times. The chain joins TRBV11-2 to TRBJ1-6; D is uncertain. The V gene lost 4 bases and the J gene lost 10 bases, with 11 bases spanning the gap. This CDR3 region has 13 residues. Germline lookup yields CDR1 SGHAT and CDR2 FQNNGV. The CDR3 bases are TGTGCCAGCAGCTCAAACCTCGGATCACCCCTCCACTTT. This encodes CASSSNLGSPLHF.

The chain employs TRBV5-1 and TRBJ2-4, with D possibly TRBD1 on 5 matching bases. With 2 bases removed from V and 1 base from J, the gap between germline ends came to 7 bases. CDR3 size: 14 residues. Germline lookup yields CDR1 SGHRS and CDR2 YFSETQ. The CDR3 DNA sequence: TGCGCCAGCAGCTTTGCAGGGGCCAAAAACATTCAGTACTTC. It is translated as CASSFAGAKNIQYF. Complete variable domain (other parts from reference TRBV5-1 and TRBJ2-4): KAGVTQTPRYLIKTRGQQVTLSCSPISGHRSVSWYQQTPGQGLQFLFEYFSETQRNKGNFPGRFSGRQFSNSRSEMNVSTLELGDSALYLCASSFAGAKNIQYFGAGTRLSVL.

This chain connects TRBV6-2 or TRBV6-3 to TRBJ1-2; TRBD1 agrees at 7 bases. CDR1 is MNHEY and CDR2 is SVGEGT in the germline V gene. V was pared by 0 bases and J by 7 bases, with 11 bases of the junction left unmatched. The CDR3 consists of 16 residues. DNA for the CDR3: TGTGCCAGCAGTTACTCGGCGACAGGGTGGATTCTTGGCTACACCTTC. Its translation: CASSYSATGWILGYTF.

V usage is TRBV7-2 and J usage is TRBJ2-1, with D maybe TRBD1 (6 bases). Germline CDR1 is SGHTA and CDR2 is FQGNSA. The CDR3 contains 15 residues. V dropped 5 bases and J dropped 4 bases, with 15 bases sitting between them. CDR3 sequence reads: CASSASGTRYNEQFF. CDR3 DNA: TGTGCCAGCAGCGCGTCCGGGACACGTTACAATGAGCAGTTCTTC.

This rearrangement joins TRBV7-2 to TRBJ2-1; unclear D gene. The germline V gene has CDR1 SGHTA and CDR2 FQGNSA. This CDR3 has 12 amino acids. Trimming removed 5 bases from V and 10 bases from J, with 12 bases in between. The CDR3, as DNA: TGTGCCAGCAGCCCCCAGGAACAGGAGCAGTTCTTC. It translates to CASSPQEQEQFF.

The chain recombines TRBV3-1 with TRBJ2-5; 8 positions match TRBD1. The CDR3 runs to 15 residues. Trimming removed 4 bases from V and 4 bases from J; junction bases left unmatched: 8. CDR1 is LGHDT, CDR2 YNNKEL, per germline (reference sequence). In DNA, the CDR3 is TGTGCCAGCAGCCTCCGCAGGGGGCTCGGAGAGACCCAGTACTTC. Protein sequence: CASSLRRGLGETQYF.

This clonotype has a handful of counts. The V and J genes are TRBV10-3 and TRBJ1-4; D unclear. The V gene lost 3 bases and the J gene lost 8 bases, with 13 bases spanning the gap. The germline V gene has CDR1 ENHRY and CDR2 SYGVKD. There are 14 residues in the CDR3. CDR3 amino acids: CAISDVELGEKLFF. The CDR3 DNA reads TGTGCCATCAGTGACGTGGAACTGGGGGAAAAACTGTTTTTT.

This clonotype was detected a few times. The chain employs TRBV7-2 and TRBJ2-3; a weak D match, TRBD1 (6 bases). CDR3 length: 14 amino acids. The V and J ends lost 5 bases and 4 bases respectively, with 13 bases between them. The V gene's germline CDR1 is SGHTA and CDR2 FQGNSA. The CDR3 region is CASSPGASPDTQYF. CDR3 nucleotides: TGTGCCAGCAGCCCAGGGGCCAGCCCAGATACGCAGTATTTT.

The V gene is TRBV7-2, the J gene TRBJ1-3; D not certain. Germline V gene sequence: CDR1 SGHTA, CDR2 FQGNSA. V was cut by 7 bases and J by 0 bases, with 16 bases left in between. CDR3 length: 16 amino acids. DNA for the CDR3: TGTGCCAGCACCCAAAGTTCTCTTCCCTCTGGAAACACCATATATTTT. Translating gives CASTQSSLPSGNTIYF. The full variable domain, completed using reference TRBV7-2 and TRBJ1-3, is GAGVSQSPSNKVTEKGKDVELRCDPISGHTALYWYRQSLGQGLEFLIYFQGNSAPDKSGLPSDRFSAERTGGSVSTLTIQRTQQEDSAVYLCASTQSSLPSGNTIYFGEGSWLTVV.

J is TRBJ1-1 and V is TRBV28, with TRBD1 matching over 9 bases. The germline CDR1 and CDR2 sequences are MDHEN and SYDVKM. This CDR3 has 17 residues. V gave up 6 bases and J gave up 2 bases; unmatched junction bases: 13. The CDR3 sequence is CASRGSGQGLINTEAFF. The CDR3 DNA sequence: TGTGCCAGCAGGGGGTCGGGACAGGGCCTAATTAACACTGAAGCTTTCTTT.

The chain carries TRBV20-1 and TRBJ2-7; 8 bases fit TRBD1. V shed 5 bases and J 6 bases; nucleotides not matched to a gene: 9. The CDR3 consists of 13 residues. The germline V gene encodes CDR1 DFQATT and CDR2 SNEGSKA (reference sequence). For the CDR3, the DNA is TGCAGTGCTCGCAGGGGGCGAAAGGGCGAGCAGTACTTC. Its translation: CSARRGRKGEQYF.

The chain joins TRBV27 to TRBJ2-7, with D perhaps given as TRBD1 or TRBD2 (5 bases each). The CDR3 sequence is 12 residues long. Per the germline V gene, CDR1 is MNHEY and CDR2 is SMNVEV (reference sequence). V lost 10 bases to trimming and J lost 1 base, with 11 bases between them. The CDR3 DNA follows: TGTGCCACCTTGGGACCGTCCTACGAGCAGTACTTC. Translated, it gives CATLGPSYEQYF.